Listed below are T cell receptor beta chains from one sample, sequenced in a study of blood T cell repertoires in COVID-19. The method was immunoSEQ multiplex PCR; TCRdb's version includes in-frame clones alone and lacks a portion of them. In the table there are approximately 120,000 clones, under 90% of which are singletons. Material for sequencing was peripheral blood. The receptors were gathered from a woman aged 45-65 years with acute or convalescent COVID-19. CDR3s include the opening cysteine and the closing phenylalanine or tryptophan. A clone size is listed for some rows: how often the clone was seen (once, few, many), or a class if it is expanded.

v_call,j_call,clone_size,cdr3_aa
TRBV19,TRBJ1-5,.,CASTRWARGTGVSGPQHF
TRBV19,TRBJ2-2,.,CASSRTSGGYTGELFF
TRBV6-6,TRBJ1-2,.,CASSSTGRLNGYTF
TRBV19,TRBJ2-2,once,CASSVGLAGPGELFF
TRBV5-1,TRBJ1-2,once,CASSSFGQGENGYTF
TRBV4-1,TRBJ2-1,.,CASSPAGASSYNEQFF
TRBV5-1,TRBJ1-2,.,CASSLGGTGYGYTF
TRBV6-2/TRBV6-3,TRBJ1-2,.,CASSDTEPYGYTF
TRBV7-8,TRBJ1-6,.,CASSLTDSNSPLHF
TRBV3-1/TRBV3-2,TRBJ2-7,.,CASSQLAREQYF
TRBV6-5,TRBJ1-1,.,CASSPQGSRAEAFF